This TCR beta chain was found in a study of blood T cell repertoires in COVID-19. About the research overall: T cells, B-cell-depleted T cells, or PBMCs provided the cDNA or gDNA that served as material.

Germline V lookup: CDR1 SEHNR, CDR2 FQNEAQ (reference sequence). This CDR3 has 15 amino acids. Trimming shortened V by 8 bases and J by 3 bases, and 14 bases separated the two germline ends. Source study methods: Nucleated cell counts were estimated from reference gene primer amplification. Libraries were prepared by immunoSEQ multiplex PCR; TCRdb keeps only in-frame clonotypes and omits some of them. V and J calls and clone size are those listed in that table; D and trimming were worked out from the DNA. The profile shows hundreds of thousands of clones, approximately 90% of them singletons. V and J are TRBV7-9 and TRBJ1-6, with no clear D. The origin of this receptor is a woman aged 18-35 years who had recovered from COVID-19. Sequencing was done on a sample of PBMCs or T cells enriched from blood (not recorded which). CDR3 DNA: TGTGCCAGCTTACCCAGAGGCAGCTATAATTCACCCCTCCACTTT. It is translated as CASLPRGSYNSPLHF.